The present entry profiles one T cell receptor beta chain with its context. Authors' data handling: The assay estimated nucleated cells by amplifying reference gene primers. Clones were sequenced by immunoSEQ multiplex PCR, and TCRdb holds only the in-frame ones, with some missing. That table supplies the V and J calls and clone size; D and trimming were determined from the DNA. This sample has 110,000 to 150,000 clones, with approximately 84% found just once. These data come from a study of blood T cell repertoires in COVID-19. Study details: The study drew acute and convalescent COVID-19 samples from the United States, Italy and Spain. PBMCs, B-cell-depleted T cells, or T cells provided the cDNA or gDNA that made up the material.

This CDR3 has 15 residues. The V gene lost 4 bases and the J gene lost 4 bases, with 16 bases spanning the gap. Germline V gene lookup returns CDR1 SGHTA and CDR2 FQGNSA. V usage is TRBV7-2 and J usage is TRBJ1-1, with D perhaps matching TRBD1 (6 bases). Material: peripheral blood. The origin of this receptor is a human donor in a cohort sampled during active COVID-19. This chain's CDR3 is CASSSLQGISTEAFF. CDR3 sequence (DNA): TGTGCCAGCAGCTCCCTCCAGGGGATAAGCACTGAAGCTTTCTTT.